The clone carrying this T cell receptor beta chain has at least ten counts. Its antigen remains unidentified. The length of the CDR3 is 16 residues. Trimming cost V 1 base and J 4 bases; bases outside gene matches: 7. This sample is part of a study of response to subunit inactivated influenza vaccine. Study results and limitations: It was suggested by the authors that few new T cells are recruited by each seasonal influenza vaccination.

Each CDR3 protein gets one entry after TCRdb re-called the RT-PCR reads with MiXCR. Here the sample spans about 520,000 distinct CDR3 sequences, 11% being singletons. The chain is built from TRBV12-3 or TRBV12-4 and TRBJ2-1; 7 bases are shared with TRBD2. The receptor comes from a man in his fifties who received an inactivated influenza vaccine. The material sequenced was PBMCs from blood, taken roughly 6 weeks after vaccination. The CDR3 loop is CASSLGAASGYNEQFF. The CDR3, as DNA: TGTGCCAGCAGTTTAGGTGCGGCTAGCGGTTACAATGAGCAGTTCTTC.